These T cell receptor beta chains were read from a single sample in a study of OX40 agonist ivuxolimab in advanced cancers. Libraries were prepared by immunoSEQ multiplex PCR; TCRdb keeps only in-frame clonotypes and omits some of them. The table includes about 100,000 clones, under 95% detected once. Sequenced here: CD4+ or CD8+ T cells sorted from blood, sampled in a trial of the OX40 agonist ivuxolimab. The receptor set was obtained from an adult with an advanced solid tumor such as melanoma, head and neck, liver or kidney cancer. The CDR3 runs from the conserved cysteine through the conserved F or W. The order of the fields is clone size, D gene, J gene, V gene, CDR3 DNA, CDR3 protein. D genes are given only for firm matches. Clone sizes are given selectively: once, few, many, or a class where the clone is expanded.

>NA|TRBD1|TRBJ1-5|TRBV2
TGTGCCAGCAGTTTAGACACAGGGGGCACGGGGTCCCAGCATTTT
CASSLDTGGTGSQHF
>many|TRBD1|TRBJ1-2|TRBV30
TGTGCCTTGCCCGGGACAGGGGGGGGCTACACCTTC
CALPGTGGGYTF
>NA|TRBD2|TRBJ2-3|TRBV19
TGTGCCAGTAGTACCGAGCGGGGGACTGGCGCAGATACGCAGTATTTT
CASSTERGTGADTQYF
>NA|NA|TRBJ1-3|TRBV2
TGTGCCAGCAGTGTTGGCTCTGGAAACACCATATATTTT
CASSVGSGNTIYF
>NA|TRBD2|TRBJ2-2|TRBV5-3
TGTGCCAGAAGCTTGGGGCTAGCGGGAGGTTCAGCCGGGGAGCTGTTTTTT
CARSLGLAGGSAGELFF
>NA|TRBD1|TRBJ1-1|TRBV11-2
TGTGCCAGCACCGACGGGGACAGGGTGGCTTTCTTT
CASTDGDRVAFF
>NA|NA|TRBJ2-3|TRBV11-3
TGTGCCAGCAGCTCCCTCCTATCAGATACGCAGTATTTT
CASSSLLSDTQYF
>NA|TRBD1|TRBJ1-5|TRBV10-3
TGTGCCATCAGTGAGATAGGGACAGGGTACCAGCCCCAGCATTTT
CAISEIGTGYQPQHF
>NA|TRBD1|TRBJ2-7|TRBV28
TGTGCCAGCTGGGGGACAGGGGGCCCTACCTACGAGCAGTACTTC
CASWGTGGPTYEQYF
>NA|NA|TRBJ1-2|TRBV18
TGTGCCAGCTCACCCCGGGTGGAACCGGAGGTGGGCTACACCTTC
CASSPRVEPEVGYTF
>NA|NA|TRBJ2-5|TRBV7-2
TGTGCCAGCAGCCGACGCGAGACCCAGTACTTC
CASSRRETQYF
>NA|NA|TRBJ2-7|TRBV6-5
TGTGCCAGCAGCCGACCTGGACAGCTCAACTACGAGCAGTACTTC
CASSRPGQLNYEQYF
>NA|TRBD1|TRBJ2-1|TRBV28
TGTGCCAGCAGTTTAGGGACAGGGAACCTTAATGAGCAGTTCTTC
CASSLGTGNLNEQFF
>NA|NA|TRBJ2-5|TRBV7-2
TGTGCCAGCAGCTTGGTGAGCCTACAAGAGACCCAGTACTTC
CASSLVSLQETQYF
>NA|TRBD1|TRBJ2-2|TRBV29-1
TGCAGCGTTGAGGGGACAGGGGTGGGGAACACCGGGGAGCTGTTTTTT
CSVEGTGVGNTGELFF
>NA|NA|TRBJ2-2|TRBV6-5
TGTGCCAGCAGTTACTTTACAGGGTGGACCGGGGAGCTGTTTTTT
CASSYFTGWTGELFF
>once|NA|TRBJ2-7|TRBV5-6
TGTGCCAGCAGTTACCGACAGGGAGGACCCTACGAGCAGTACTTC
CASSYRQGGPYEQYF
>NA|TRBD1|TRBJ2-1|TRBV28
TGTGCCAGCAGTTTATGGTTGACAGGGGTGGGCAATGAGCAGTTCTTC
CASSLWLTGVGNEQFF
>few|NA|TRBJ1-1|TRBV30
TGTGCCTGGAGTCGCGGCACTGAAGCTTTCTTT
CAWSRGTEAFF
>NA|NA|TRBJ2-2|TRBV28
TGTGCCAGCACCCCGGAGACCAACACCGGGGAGCTGTTTTTT
CASTPETNTGELFF
>NA|NA|TRBJ2-7|TRBV6-5
TGTGCCAGCGCGCGTCCGGGACGATCCTACGAGCAGTACTTC
CASARPGRSYEQYF
>once|NA|TRBJ1-2|TRBV28
TGTGCCAGCAGTTTAGTAGGGGACTATGGCTACACCTTC
CASSLVGDYGYTF
>NA|TRBD2|TRBJ2-3|TRBV11-2
TGTGCCAGCAGCCTCCGGGGGGGCGGGCCCACAGATACGCAGTATTTT
CASSLRGGGPTDTQYF
>NA|NA|TRBJ2-4|TRBV19
TGTGCCAGTAGTATAGGGGTATACCCCGTAAACATTCAGTACTTC
CASSIGVYPVNIQYF
>NA|TRBD1|TRBJ1-2|TRBV5-1
TGCGCCAGCAGCTTCCAGAGGGGACAGGGACATGGCTACACCTTC
CASSFQRGQGHGYTF
>few|TRBD1|TRBJ1-2|TRBV6-5
TGTGCCAGCAGAGACAGACAGGGGGCTGGCGGCTACACCTTC
CASRDRQGAGGYTF
>NA|NA|TRBJ2-2|TRBV7-6
TGTGCCAGCAGCTTAGTGGGGGGCAAGGACACCGGGGAGCTGTTTTTT
CASSLVGGKDTGELFF
>NA|TRBD2|TRBJ2-7|TRBV7-2
TGTGCCAGCAGCTTATTTGGCCTAGCGGGAGACGAGCAGTACTTC
CASSLFGLAGDEQYF
>NA|NA|TRBJ1-1|TRBV30
TGTGCCTGGAGTTCCCCCAGGGGTCTGAACACTGAAGCTTTCTTT
CAWSSPRGLNTEAFF
>NA|NA|TRBJ2-2|TRBV7-2
TGTGCCAGCAACCAGAGGACCGGGGAGCTGTTTTTT
CASNQRTGELFF
>NA|TRBD1|TRBJ2-2|TRBV25-1
TGTGCCAGCAGTGAACTGGGACAGGGGGCGCGGGGCGGGGAGCTGTTTTTT
CASSELGQGARGGELFF
>NA|TRBD2|TRBJ2-7|TRBV30
TGTGCCTGTATAAAGGGGGCGGGAGGGCTCGAGCAGTACTTC
CACIKGAGGLEQYF
>few|NA|TRBJ1-1|TRBV19
TGTGCCAGTAGTCAGGGTCGGGACACTGAAGCTTTCTTT
CASSQGRDTEAFF
>NA|NA|TRBJ2-2|TRBV13
TGTGCCAGCAGCTTAATGATTACCCCTGGAGTGGGGGAGCTGTTTTTT
CASSLMITPGVGELFF
>NA|TRBD1|TRBJ1-4|TRBV4-3
TGCGCCAGCAGCCATTCCGGGACAGGGGACGAAAAACTGTTTTTT
CASSHSGTGDEKLFF
>NA|NA|TRBJ1-2|TRBV7-9
TGTGCCAGCAGCTTACTTGGGGGGCAACATTCAAGCTATGGCTACACCTTC
CASSLLGGQHSSYGYTF
>NA|TRBD2|TRBJ2-1|TRBV28
TGTGCCAGCATGGGACCCCGTAGCGGGATCCATGAGCAGTTCTTC
CASMGPRSGIHEQFF
>once|TRBD1|TRBJ1-5|TRBV25-1
TGTGCCAGCAGTGACCGGGACAGGGTTGGTCAGCCCCAGCATTTT
CASSDRDRVGQPQHF
>NA|NA|TRBJ1-1|TRBV5-1
TGCGCCAGCAGCTTGATAGGCGTGAACACTGAAGCTTTCTTT
CASSLIGVNTEAFF
>NA|NA|TRBJ1-2|TRBV4-3
TGCGCCAGCAGCCAGGAACCCGTACAGGGTAACTATGGCTACACCTTC
CASSQEPVQGNYGYTF
>once|TRBD1|TRBJ2-5|TRBV28
TGTGCCAGCAGCCTCGGGACAGGGGCGCAAGAGACCCAGTACTTC
CASSLGTGAQETQYF
>NA|TRBD2|TRBJ2-3|TRBV9
TGTGCCAGCAGCGTAGAAAGCGGGAGGGCCCCAGATACGCAGTATTTT
CASSVESGRAPDTQYF
>NA|NA|TRBJ1-5|TRBV7-8
TGTGCCAGCAGCTTAATGTATAGCAATCAGCCCCAGCATTTT
CASSLMYSNQPQHF
>NA|TRBD1|TRBJ1-4|TRBV7-9
TGTGCCAGCAGCTCCGGACAGGGGTCTAATGAAAAACTGTTTTTT
CASSSGQGSNEKLFF
>NA|TRBD2|TRBJ2-1|TRBV18
TGTGCCAGCTCACTACTAGCGGGAGGTAACAATGAGCAGTTCTTC
CASSLLAGGNNEQFF
>NA|NA|TRBJ2-1|TRBV19
TGTGCCAGTAGTTTGGCAGGGAAACCCCACAATGAGCAGTTCTTC
CASSLAGKPHNEQFF
>NA|NA|TRBJ1-1|TRBV5-1
TGCGCCAGCAGCTTGGTCGGTGGGAAGACTGAAGCTTTCTTT
CASSLVGGKTEAFF
>NA|NA|TRBJ1-5|TRBV6-6
TGTGCCACTCACCCAGGAGGGTCGGATCAGCCCCAGCATTTT
CATHPGGSDQPQHF
>NA|NA|TRBJ1-1|TRBV7-2
TGTGCCAGCAGCCGTGACAGTAGAGAAGCTTTCTTT
CASSRDSREAFF
>NA|NA|TRBJ2-1|TRBV18
TGTGCCAGCTCACCCGAGGAGTACAATGAGCAGTTCTTC
CASSPEEYNEQFF
>NA|NA|TRBJ1-3|TRBV28
TGTGCCAGCAGTACTATAAGGGAGGGGCAAGGAAACACCATATATTTT
CASSTIREGQGNTIYF
>NA|NA|TRBJ2-1|TRBV9
TGTGCCAGCAGCGTAAGTTCCCGGGACTACAATGAGCAGTTCTTC
CASSVSSRDYNEQFF
>NA|TRBD2|TRBJ2-2|TRBV9
TGTGCCAGCAGCGTACTAGCGGGAAACACCGGGGAGCTGTTTTTT
CASSVLAGNTGELFF
>NA|TRBD1|TRBJ2-1|TRBV5-1
TGCGCCAGCAGCCAACGGTCGGGACAGGGTGGCAATGAGCAGTTCTTC
CASSQRSGQGGNEQFF